This T cell receptor beta chain stems from a study of blood T cells in healthy people across ages. The V gene lost 7 bases and the J gene lost 6 bases, with 22 bases spanning the gap. CDR1 and CDR2 from the germline V gene are MDHEN and SYDVKM. This CDR3 is built from 15 residues. It was with a sample-barcoded 5' primer and a J-beta primer mix that a second PCR of roughly 7 to 12 cycles was run. Sequencing yielded, for each sample, at least 2.5 million paired-end reads carrying CDR3. TCRdb re-called the 5' RACE reads through MiXCR, storing one row per CDR3 protein. This sample has roughly 2 million distinct CDR3 sequences, with less than 50% found just once.

The sequence derives from a woman between 40 and 50 years old in good health. The rearrangement uses TRBV28 and TRBJ2-7, with D perhaps matching TRBD1 (6 bases). Sequencing was carried out using blood. CDR3 bases: TGTGCCAGCATTACAGGGAGCGTCCCGTTAAGCGAGCAGTACTTC. It yields the protein CASITGSVPLSEQYF.